Shown below are 30 T cell receptor beta chains from a single sample sequenced in a study of T-cell reconstitution after alpha-beta-depleted transplantation in children. For TCRbeta, the library was prepared with unique molecular identifiers. TCRdb used MiXCR to reprocess the PCR reads, holding one entry per CDR3 protein. This sample has 150,000 to 200,000 distinct CDR3 sequences, with approximately 6.8% found just once. The sample was PBMCs from the stem cell graft donor, taken from the stem cell graft. The receptors derive from a human donor who donated a stem cell graft to a child with Wiskott-Aldrich syndrome.

The table lists this clonotype with many counts. The V call is TRBV12-3 or TRBV12-4, the J call TRBJ1-5; no firm D call. This CDR3 has 15 amino acids. With 6 bases removed from V and 7 bases from J, the gap between germline ends came to 19 bases. The CDR3, as DNA: TGTGCCAGCAGGGTGGGGAGGAGCTTCGGCCAGCCCCAGCATTTT. Translating it yields CASRVGRSFGQPQHF.

This clonotype was detected many times. V gene TRBV24-1 combines with J gene TRBJ2-1; TRBD2 is a possible D gene (6 bases). The ends were cut back, 7 bases at V and 0 bases at J, with 15 bases in the middle. CDR1 KGHDR and CDR2 SFDVKD come from the germline V gene. The CDR3 sequence is 16 residues long. The CDR3 DNA sequence: TGTGCCACCAGACCCGGGGTAGCGGACTCCTACAATGAGCAGTTCTTC. It codes for CATRPGVADSYNEQFF.

This clonotype appeared many times. The chain couples TRBV12-3 or TRBV12-4 to TRBJ1-1; D possibly corresponds to TRBD1 (5 bases). Trimming took 6 bases from V and 2 from J, leaving 13 bases between them. The CDR3 totals 14 residues. CDR3 sequence (DNA): TGTGCCAGCAGGCCCTCGGGACTCAACACTGAAGCTTTCTTT. As protein: CASRPSGLNTEAFF.

The chain has TRBV5-6 and TRBJ1-1, with D unclear. The V and J ends lost 3 bases and 4 bases respectively, with 19 bases between them. The germline CDR1 and CDR2 sequences are SGHDT and YYEEEE. The CDR3 loop spans 16 amino acids. The chain's CDR3 is CASSSGGPSFPTEAFF. Written as DNA, the CDR3 is TGTGCCAGCAGCTCCGGAGGACCATCCTTCCCCACTGAAGCTTTCTTT. Full variable domain (outside the CDR3, taken from reference TRBV5-6 and TRBJ1-1): DAGVTQSPTHLIKTRGQQVTLRCSPKSGHDTVSWYQQALGQGPQFIFQYYEEEERQRGNFPDRFSGHQFPNYSSELNVNALLLGDSALYLCASSSGGPSFPTEAFFGQGTRLTVV.

The J gene is TRBJ1-1, the V gene TRBV6-1, with D possibly being TRBD1 (5 bases). V shed 5 bases and J shed 6 bases, with 19 bases lying between them. CDR1 and CDR2 (germline): MNHNS, SASEGT. This CDR3 contains 15 residues. CDR3 amino acids: CASSPVGAPGAEAFF. The DNA for the CDR3 is TGTGCCAGCAGTCCCGTTGGGGCCCCTGGAGCTGAAGCTTTCTTT.

Many counts were recorded for this clonotype. The V gene is TRBV5-1, the J gene TRBJ2-7, with 8 bases identical to TRBD2. The V gene's germline CDR1 is SGHRS and CDR2 YFSETQ. Losses at the gene ends were 2 bases for V and 7 bases for J; bases not matched to a gene: 8. This CDR3 comprises 14 residues. The CDR3 DNA is TGCGCCAGCAGCTTAACGGGGGGGTTAGAGGAGCAGTACTTC. This codes for CASSLTGGLEEQYF. Supplemented by reference TRBV5-1 and TRBJ2-7, the full variable domain reads KAGVTQTPRYLIKTRGQQVTLSCSPISGHRSVSWYQQTPGQGLQFLFEYFSETQRNKGNFPGRFSGRQFSNSRSEMNVSTLELGDSALYLCASSLTGGLEEQYFGPGTRLTVT.

Ten or more counts support this clonotype. The chain employs TRBV4-1 and TRBJ2-7; a possible D gene is TRBD2 (7 bases). The CDR3 is 14 residues long. V was pared by 1 base and J by 2 bases, with 9 bases between. Germline V CDR1 and CDR2: MGHRA, YSYEKL. The CDR3 DNA sequence: TGCGCCAGCAGCCAAGGGGAGGGGGCCTACGAGCAGTACTTC. Its protein is CASSQGEGAYEQYF.

This clonotype has ten or more counts. V and J are TRBV2 and TRBJ2-7; 9 positions match TRBD1. Trimming removed 5 bases from V and 1 base from J; junction bases left unmatched: 6. Per germline, CDR1 SNHLY and CDR2 FYNNEI. This CDR3 has 15 residues. The CDR3 is CASSLDRGRSYEQYF. Written as DNA, the CDR3 is TGTGCCAGCAGTCTGGACAGGGGTAGGTCCTACGAGCAGTACTTC.

This clonotype was seen many times. V is TRBV20-1 and J is TRBJ2-2; D ambiguous. This CDR3 has 13 amino acids. V gave up 2 bases and J gave up 4 bases, with 8 bases separating them. CDR1 is DFQATT, CDR2 SNEGSKA, per germline (reference sequence). CDR3 sequence: CSARSRGTGELFF. Here the CDR3 DNA reads TGCAGTGCTAGATCTAGAGGCACCGGGGAGCTGTTTTTT.

This clonotype occurred many times. The chain recombines TRBV7-2 with TRBJ2-1; 8 nucleotides agree with TRBD1. This CDR3 comprises 17 residues. CDR1 and CDR2 (germline): SGHTA, FQGNSA. J lost 6 bases, V lost 0 bases, and 10 bases had no gene match. The CDR3 sequence: CASSLAPGTGGFNEQFF. CDR3 nucleotide sequence: TGTGCCAGCAGCTTAGCGCCGGGGACAGGCGGGTTCAATGAGCAGTTCTTC.

This clonotype has at least ten counts. This rearrangement joins TRBV20-1 to TRBJ1-1; D remains unclear. CDR3 size: 12 residues. The V gene lost 0 bases and the J gene lost 7 bases, with 9 bases spanning the gap. From germline, CDR1 is DFQATT and CDR2 SNEGSKA (reference sequence). The CDR3 DNA sequence: TGCAGTGCTAGAGAAGGTGGCGGTGAAGCTTTCTTT. Its protein is CSAREGGGEAFF.

This clonotype was detected many times. The chain has TRBV12-3 or TRBV12-4 and TRBJ1-1, with D perhaps matching TRBD1 (6 bases). The length of the CDR3 is 14 residues. V lost 1 base and J 10 bases, leaving 16 bases between the germline ends. CDR3 residues: CASSLDGLRGVAFF. The CDR3 DNA follows: TGTGCCAGCAGTTTAGACGGGTTGAGGGGGGTAGCTTTCTTT.

This clonotype came up many times. The chain has TRBV2 and TRBJ2-7, with a possible D match to TRBD2 (5 bases). V was clipped by 7 bases and J by 2 bases, with 9 bases between them. Germline loops: CDR1 SNHLY, CDR2 FYNNEI. The CDR3 length is 12 residues. CDR3 bases: TGTGCCAGCACGGTGACTACCTACGAGCAGTACTTC. Amino acids: CASTVTTYEQYF. The full variable domain, with the rest looked up from reference TRBV2 and TRBJ2-7, is EPEVTQTPSHQVTQMGQEVILRCVPISNHLYFYWYRQILGQKVEFLVSFYNNEISEKSEIFDDQFSVERPDGSNFTLKIRSTKLEDSAMYFCASTVTTYEQYFGPGTRLTVT.

The sample holds a few counts of this clonotype. V is TRBV27 and J is TRBJ1-4; D uncertain. This CDR3 region has 15 residues. V was pared by 5 bases and J by 3 bases, with 13 bases between. Germline V gene data show CDR1 as MNHEY and CDR2 as SMNVEV (reference sequence). CDR3 sequence (DNA): TGTGCCAGCAGTCCTACCGGACGGCCTAATGAAAAACTGTTTTTT. It encodes CASSPTGRPNEKLFF.

The V call is TRBV7-2, the J call TRBJ2-7, with D possibly being TRBD2 (6 bases). V was pared by 1 base and J by 5 bases, with 21 bases between. CDR1 is SGHTA, CDR2 FQGNSA, per germline. The CDR3 sequence is 17 residues long. The DNA of the CDR3 is TGTGCCAGCAGCTTAGTCCTAGGAGGGCTAGCTGGCAACGAGCAGTACTTC. Its protein is CASSLVLGGLAGNEQYF.

This clonotype has just a few counts. V usage is TRBV7-9 and J usage is TRBJ1-1; D remains unclear. Per germline, CDR1 SEHNR and CDR2 FQNEAQ (reference sequence). V lost 3 bases, J lost 1 base, and 12 bases lay in between. The length of the CDR3 is 15 residues. The CDR3 reads CASSLNLGTNTEAFF. Written as DNA, the CDR3 is TGTGCCAGCAGCTTGAATCTGGGAACGAACACTGAAGCTTTCTTT.

The sample holds one count of this clonotype. It may be a read error: a sequence one base away is much more abundant. V usage is TRBV15 and J usage is TRBJ1-5, with D maybe TRBD1 (6 bases). The CDR3 is 16 amino acids. Germline lookup yields CDR1 LNHNV and CDR2 YYDKDF (reference sequence). Trimming shortened V by 8 bases and J by 5 bases, and 22 bases separated the two germline ends. The CDR3 here is CATSNAGTCWDQPQHF. The CDR3 bases are TGTGCCACCTCAAACGCAGGGACATGTTGGGATCAGCCCCAGCATTTT.

The V and J genes are TRBV5-5 and TRBJ1-4, with TRBD1 matching over 8 bases. The trim removed 4 bases at V and 7 bases at J, leaving 6 bases unmatched. Looked up from germline, CDR1 is SGHKS and CDR2 is YYEKEE (reference sequence). There are 14 residues in the CDR3. CDR3 nucleotides: TGTGCCAGCAGCCTGACAGGGGCTCGTGAAAAACTGTTTTTT. It yields the protein CASSLTGAREKLFF.

This clonotype has more than one count but fewer than ten. The chain combines TRBV11-2 with TRBJ2-2; D unclear. The CDR3 spans 12 residues. The ends were cut back, 1 base at V and 9 bases at J, with 6 bases in the middle. Germline CDR1 reads SGHAT; CDR2 reads FQNNGV. The CDR3 loop is CASSLVSRELFF. Here the CDR3 DNA reads TGTGCCAGCAGCTTAGTTAGCAGGGAGCTGTTTTTT.

The sample holds a few counts of this clonotype. V is TRBV7-9 and J is TRBJ2-1; 10 nucleotides align to TRBD2. The V segment lost 3 bases and the J segment 10 bases; nucleotides outside the gene matches: 6. The CDR3 is 14 residues long. Germline loops: CDR1 SEHNR, CDR2 FQNEAQ (reference sequence). CDR3 sequence: CASSFGTSEEEQFF. The CDR3 DNA follows: TGTGCCAGCAGCTTCGGGACTAGCGAAGAAGAGCAGTTCTTC.

The table lists this clonotype with a few counts. The genes are TRBV2 and TRBJ2-7; 8 nucleotides match TRBD1. The CDR3 consists of 15 residues. The V and J ends lost 2 bases and 0 bases, in that order; junction bases with no gene match: 3. CDR1 is SNHLY, CDR2 FYNNEI, per germline. CDR3 loop: CASSEQGAFSYEQYF. CDR3 DNA: TGTGCCAGCAGTGAACAGGGGGCATTCTCCTACGAGCAGTACTTC.

V and J are TRBV4-1 and TRBJ1-1; D remains ambiguous. V lost 6 bases, J lost 1 base, and 15 bases lay in between. The CDR3 consists of 15 residues. Germline V gives CDR1 MGHRA, CDR2 YSYEKL. The CDR3, as DNA: TGCGCCAGCAGACCCATCGTAAAGGGGAACACTGAAGCTTTCTTT. Translated, it gives CASRPIVKGNTEAFF.

The table lists this clonotype with many counts. The chain is built from TRBV12-3 or TRBV12-4 and TRBJ2-3, with a possible D match to TRBD1 (6 bases). The V and J ends lost 6 bases and 2 bases respectively, with 12 bases between them. There are 14 residues in the CDR3. CDR3 region: CASSIGGYTDTQYF. CDR3 bases: TGTGCCAGCAGCATAGGGGGATACACAGATACGCAGTATTTT.

This clonotype was seen at least ten times. V is TRBV4-2 and J is TRBJ2-7; TRBD1 matches 7 bases. The CDR3 is 15 residues long. V lost 1 base to trimming and J lost 3 bases; unmatched junction nucleotides: 6. The germline CDR1 and CDR2 sequences are LGHNA and YNFKEQ. CDR3 in amino acids: CASSQVGQGVYEQYF. CDR3 bases: TGTGCCAGCAGCCAAGTCGGGCAGGGGGTCTACGAGCAGTACTTC.

This clonotype has a handful of counts. The rearrangement links TRBV5-5 to TRBJ1-2; 9 nucleotides line up with TRBD1. The trim removed 0 bases at V and 5 bases at J, leaving 2 bases unmatched. Germline CDR1 and CDR2: SGHKS and YYEKEE (reference sequence). The CDR3 contains 14 residues. The CDR3 is CASSLVDRGYGYTF. The CDR3 DNA is TGTGCCAGCAGCTTGGTCGACAGGGGGTATGGCTACACCTTC.

The sample holds many counts of this clonotype. The rearrangement uses TRBV20-1 and TRBJ1-2, with a weak D call TRBD1 (6 bases). CDR3 length: 12 amino acids. The germline V gene encodes CDR1 DFQATT and CDR2 SNEGSKA (reference sequence). Trimming removed 2 bases at V and 7 bases at J, with 11 bases between. The CDR3 nucleotides read TGCAGTGCTAGAAGGACAGTAGCTGGCTACACCTTC. Amino acids: CSARRTVAGYTF.

This clonotype was seen many times. This rearrangement joins TRBV12-3 or TRBV12-4 to TRBJ2-7, with D perhaps assigned TRBD1 or TRBD2 (5 bases each). Trimming cost V 2 bases and J 2 bases, with 13 bases left between them. The CDR3 is 15 residues long. CDR3 sequence reads: CASSLSQGRAYEQYF. CDR3 coding DNA: TGTGCCAGCAGTTTAAGCCAGGGACGAGCCTACGAGCAGTACTTC.

In its sample, this clonotype was seen many times. In DNA form, the CDR3 reads TGCAGCGTTGTAGCTGGCGGATCACCCACTGAAGCTTTCTTT. It specifies CSVVAGGSPTEAFF. This chain links TRBV29-1 with TRBJ1-1; D call uncertain. The V gene's germline CDR1 is SQVTM and CDR2 ANQGSEA. Trimming removed 4 bases from V and 4 bases from J, with 16 bases in between. The CDR3 is 14 amino acids.

On this clonotype itself: This could be a read error, since a much larger clone is one nucleotide away. The V and J genes are TRBV9 and TRBJ1-3; D is uncertain. The germline gives CDR1 SGDLS, CDR2 YYNGEE. This CDR3 has 15 residues. With 3 bases removed from V and 0 bases from J, the gap between germline ends came to 10 bases. CDR3 sequence reads: CASSGRYYSGNTIYF. Here the CDR3 DNA reads TGTGCCAGCAGCGGGAGGTATTACTCTGGAAACACCATATATTTT. Using reference TRBV9 and TRBJ1-3 for the parts outside the CDR3, the full variable domain is DSGVTQTPKHLITATGQRVTLRCSPRSGDLSVYWYQQSLDQGLQFLIQYYNGEERAKGNILERFSAQQFPDLHSELNLSSLELGDSALYFCASSGRYYSGNTIYFGEGSWLTVV.

This clonotype was seen only a few times. The chain uses TRBV6-1 and TRBJ2-7, with D perhaps TRBD2 (5 bases). This CDR3 contains 14 residues. The ends were cut back, 6 bases at V and 2 bases at J, with 14 bases in the middle. CDR1 is MNHNS, CDR2 SASEGT, per germline. The CDR3 nucleotides are TGTGCCAGCAGCACCTTAGCCGGGGCCTACGAGCAGTACTTC. Residues: CASSTLAGAYEQYF.